The present T cell receptor (beta chain) was sequenced within a study of graft-versus-host responses after intestinal transplantation. Of note for this clone: Its antigen is currently unknown.

Repertoires were generated with immunoSEQ multiplex PCR, while TCRdb's copy carries only in-frame clones and drops some. Of tens of thousands of clones listed, roughly 92% are singletons. Germline CDR1 MNHEY, CDR2 SVGAGI. This CDR3 is built from 15 residues. V lost 5 bases and J lost 1, with 14 bases in between. This sequence joins TRBV6-5 and TRBJ1-1; the D gene is possibly TRBD1 (5 bases). This sequence originates from a human donor who received an intestinal transplant. The sequencing here drew on unstimulated CD4+ T cells sorted from spleen or lymph node cells, taken before intestinal transplant. CDR3 in DNA: TGTGCCAGCAGTCAGGGTTCCGCCAAGAACACTGAAGCTTTCTTT. Amino acids: CASSQGSAKNTEAFF.